The T cell receptor beta chain under discussion was sequenced for a study of response to subunit inactivated influenza vaccine. A single record per CDR3 protein comes from TCRdb applying MiXCR to the RT-PCR reads. This table has 530,000 or so distinct CDR3 sequences, about 11% appearing once. Study findings and constraints: Authors suggested seasonal influenza vaccinations each recruit few new T cells.

This clonotype was counted a few times. The antigen is not known. This CDR3 is 14 amino acids long. The germline gives CDR1 SGDLS, CDR2 YYNGEE. V lost 3 bases, J lost 5 bases, and 5 bases stayed unmatched. V usage is TRBV9 and J usage is TRBJ2-7; TRBD1 agrees at 10 bases. The sample here was PBMCs from blood, taken on the day of vaccination. The sequence derives from a man aged 50 to 60 who received an inactivated influenza vaccine. Written as DNA, the CDR3 is TGTGCCAGCAGCGCCGAGACAGGGGGCAACGAGCAGTACTTC. Protein product: CASSAETGGNEQYF.